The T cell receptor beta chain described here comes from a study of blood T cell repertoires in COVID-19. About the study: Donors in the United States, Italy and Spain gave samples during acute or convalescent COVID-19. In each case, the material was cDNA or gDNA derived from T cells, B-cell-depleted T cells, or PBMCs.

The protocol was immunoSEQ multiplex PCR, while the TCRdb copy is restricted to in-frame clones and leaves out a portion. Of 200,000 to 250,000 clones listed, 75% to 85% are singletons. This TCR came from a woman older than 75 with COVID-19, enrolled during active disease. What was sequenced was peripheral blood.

The CDR3 sequence: CASSQDGTGGFYGYTF. CDR3 sequence (DNA): TGTGCCAGCAGCCAAGATGGGACCGGGGGTTTCTATGGCTACACCTTC. The V and J genes are TRBV4-2 and TRBJ1-2; possible D gene TRBD1, 5 bases. The germline gives CDR1 LGHNA, CDR2 YNFKEQ. V lost 0 bases and J lost 4, with 15 bases in between. The CDR3 is 16 amino acids.